Below, 27 T cell receptor beta chains from the same sample are listed, as sequenced in a study of blood T cell repertoires in COVID-19. Profiled with immunoSEQ multiplex PCR; TCRdb holds only in-frame clones, not every one. Counted here are about 120,000 clones, 65% to 90% occurring once; the ten biggest clones make up under 8%. The specimen was peripheral blood. The receptors were gathered from a man older than 75 with active or convalescent COVID-19.

The chain has TRBV7-9 and TRBJ1-5, with D possibly TRBD1 on 5 matching bases. This CDR3 is 15 amino acids long. Trimming removed 5 bases at V and 3 bases at J, with 14 bases between. CDR1 is SEHNR and CDR2 is FQNEAQ in the germline V gene (reference sequence). The CDR3 sequence is CASSPLGGSNQPQHF. CDR3 DNA: TGTGCCAGCAGCCCCTTGGGGGGATCCAATCAGCCCCAGCATTTT.

CDR3 residues: CASSTRTGELAAFF. The CDR3 DNA follows: TGTGCCAGTAGTACCCGGACAGGGGAGTTAGCAGCTTTCTTT. The chain employs TRBV19 and TRBJ1-1; TRBD1 matches at 9 bases. The CDR3 extends over 14 amino acids. Per germline, CDR1 LNHDA and CDR2 SQIVND (reference sequence). Unmatched junction bases numbered 10, after V lost 4 bases and J lost 10 bases. Filled out from reference TRBV19 and TRBJ1-1, the complete variable domain reads DGGITQSPKYLFRKEGQNVTLSCEQNLNHDAMYWYRQDPGQGLRLIYYSQIVNDFQKGDIAEGYSVSREKKESFPLTVTSAQKNPTAFYLCASSTRTGELAAFFGQGTRLTVV.

The V and J genes are TRBV10-1 and TRBJ2-5; a weak D match, TRBD1 (5 bases). Germline CDR1 is WNHNN and CDR2 is SYGVQD (reference sequence). V lost 4 bases, J lost 2 bases, and 29 bases lay in between. The CDR3 has 20 residues. The CDR3 is CASSGESTTRAETLQETQYF. The DNA for the CDR3 is TGCGCCAGCAGTGGAGAATCCACCACCAGGGCAGAGACCCTACAAGAGACCCAGTACTTC.

The gene calls are TRBV9 and TRBJ2-1; 13 bases are a match to TRBD2. The junction had 8 bases not matched to a gene; V was cut back by 4 bases and J by 10 bases. The CDR3 is made up of 15 amino acids. From germline, CDR1 is SGDLS and CDR2 YYNGEE. CDR3 bases: TGTGCCAGCAGCCCTGGACTAGCGGGAGCGGGGGAGCAGTTCTTC. Translation gives CASSPGLAGAGEQFF.

The chain joins TRBV18 to TRBJ1-1; 8 bases fit TRBD1. The CDR3 has 16 amino acids. Unmatched junction bases numbered 8, after V lost 2 bases and J lost 3 bases. Germline CDR1 is KGHSH and CDR2 is LQKENI. CDR3 loop: CASSPGLAGGHTEAFF. The CDR3 DNA is TGTGCCAGCTCACCAGGATTGGCAGGGGGCCACACTGAAGCTTTCTTT.

CDR3 nucleotide sequence: TGTGCCTGGAGGGGACAGCTACTCCGGTGGACTGGAAACACCATATATTTT. Protein sequence: CAWRGQLLRWTGNTIYF. The chain has TRBV30 and TRBJ1-3; TRBD1 agrees at 7 bases. The germline gives CDR1 GTSNPN, CDR2 SVGIG (reference sequence). Trimming took 3 bases from V and 2 from J; bases not matched to a gene: 13. The CDR3 loop spans 17 amino acids.

The chain links TRBV6-6 to TRBJ2-7, with a weak D call TRBD2 (5 bases). CDR1 and CDR2 from the germline V gene are MNHNY and SVGAGI (reference sequence). Trimming removed 6 bases at V and 4 bases at J, with 10 bases between. The CDR3 contains 12 residues. CDR3 in amino acids: CASSKEGYEQYF. For the CDR3, the DNA is TGTGCCAGCAGCAAAGAGGGTTACGAGCAGTACTTC.

The genes are TRBV5-5 and TRBJ1-5; D is perhaps TRBD1 (6 bases). CDR3 length: 15 residues. Per the germline V gene, CDR1 is SGHKS and CDR2 is YYEKEE (reference sequence). V was cut by 4 bases and J by 0 bases, with 11 bases left in between. Written as DNA, the CDR3 is TGTGCCAGCAGCACGACAGGTTATAGCAATCAGCCCCAGCATTTT. Residues: CASSTTGYSNQPQHF.

This chain connects TRBV5-1 to TRBJ2-7, with 10 positions matching TRBD2. This CDR3 has 15 residues. Germline lookup yields CDR1 SGHRS and CDR2 YFSETQ. J gave up 3 bases and V 4 bases, and 7 bases lay outside the gene matches. CDR3 DNA sequence: TGCGCCAGCAGCCACTCTAGGACTAGCGGCTACGAGCAGTACTTC. It yields the protein CASSHSRTSGYEQYF.

V gene TRBV3-1 (or the pseudogene TRBV3-2) combines with J gene TRBJ2-3; 10 bases are a match to TRBD1. V was clipped by 4 bases and J by 2 bases; unmatched bases: 3. Germline loops: CDR1 LGHDT, CDR2 YNNKEL (reference sequence). CDR3 length: 15 residues. The CDR3 protein is CASSPRQGATDTQYF. DNA of the CDR3: TGTGCCAGCAGCCCCCGACAGGGGGCCACAGATACGCAGTATTTT.

With regard to this clone: One end of the junction does not line up with germline, which may come from a read error. The V and J genes are TRBV29-1 and TRBJ1-4; 8 bases fit TRBD1. CDR1 and CDR2 from the germline V gene are SQVTM and ANQGSEA. CDR3 size: 11 residues. CDR3 DNA: TGCAGCGTTGAAGGTCCGGACAGGGTTGTTTTT. Translated, it gives CSVEGPDRVVF.

The J gene is TRBJ2-1, the V gene TRBV7-2, with TRBD2 matching 7 bases. Germline V gene data show CDR1 as SGHTA and CDR2 as FQGNSA. This CDR3 region has 13 residues. With V trimmed by 7 bases and J by 6 bases, 6 bases remained unmatched. The CDR3 region is CASKLARGNEQFF. CDR3 sequence (DNA): TGTGCCAGCAAACTAGCGCGGGGCAATGAGCAGTTCTTC.

The rearrangement links TRBV5-1 to TRBJ2-2; 8 bases agree with TRBD1. Germline V gene data show CDR1 as SGHRS and CDR2 as YFSETQ. The junction had 4 bases not matched to a gene; V was cut back by 3 bases and J by 3 bases. CDR3 size: 15 residues. The CDR3 bases are TGCGCCAGCAGCTCCGGGACAGGAGACACCGGGGAGCTGTTTTTT. Amino acid sequence: CASSSGTGDTGELFF.

This clone was counted only a few times. The chain is built from TRBV4-1 and TRBJ1-2; 7 bases fit TRBD1. From germline, CDR1 is MGHRA and CDR2 YSYEKL. This CDR3 is 15 amino acids long. With 2 bases clipped from V and 4 bases from J, the junction kept 7 bases outside the gene matches. CDR3 in amino acids: CASSQSTGSFYGYTF. In nucleotides, the CDR3 is TGCGCCAGCAGCCAATCGACAGGGAGTTTCTATGGCTACACCTTC.

CDR3 in amino acids: CASSQDQGGNTEAFF. The CDR3 DNA reads TGTGCCAGCAGCCAAGATCAGGGTGGGAACACTGAAGCTTTCTTT. V is TRBV3-1 (or the pseudogene TRBV3-2) and J is TRBJ1-1, with TRBD1 as a possible D gene (5 bases). Deletions cut 0 bases from V and 1 base from J, with 9 bases between. The CDR3 covers 15 residues. Germline V gene sequence: CDR1 LGHDT, CDR2 YNNKEL (reference sequence).

The chain employs TRBV7-2 and TRBJ2-7; 8 bases are a match to TRBD2. CDR3 length: 18 amino acids. The V segment lost 2 bases and the J segment 1 base; nucleotides outside the gene matches: 13. Germline V gives CDR1 SGHTA, CDR2 FQGNSA. The CDR3 loop is CASSLKLGGRGDSYEQYF. The CDR3 DNA is TGTGCCAGCAGCTTAAAACTTGGAGGGCGGGGGGATTCCTACGAGCAGTACTTC.

The genes are TRBV19 and TRBJ1-1; D possibly corresponds to TRBD1 (6 bases). The CDR3 runs to 17 residues. Germline V gene sequence: CDR1 LNHDA, CDR2 SQIVND (reference sequence). V was pared by 4 bases and J by 5 bases, with 23 bases between. The CDR3 loop is CASSTLQLTGRGTEAFF. Written as DNA, the CDR3 is TGTGCCAGTAGTACTCTTCAACTAACAGGGAGGGGGACTGAAGCTTTCTTT.

The chain employs TRBV5-4 and TRBJ1-2, with D unclear. CDR1 and CDR2 (germline): SGHNT, YYREEE (reference sequence). The V and J ends lost 4 bases and 1 base respectively, with 5 bases between them. The CDR3 has 12 residues. This chain's CDR3 is CASSTVNYGYTF. CDR3 coding DNA: TGTGCCAGCAGCACTGTTAACTATGGCTACACCTTC.

This sequence joins TRBV7-8 and TRBJ2-3, with 10 positions matching TRBD2. V gave up 3 bases and J gave up 2 bases; unmatched junction bases: 8. This CDR3 is built from 17 residues. Germline V gives CDR1 SGHVS, CDR2 FQNEAQ. This CDR3 reads CASSFEREGRDTDTQYF. The DNA of the CDR3 is TGTGCCAGCAGCTTCGAGCGGGAGGGCCGGGACACAGATACGCAGTATTTT. Looking up the rest from reference TRBV7-8 and TRBJ2-3 gives the full variable domain: GAGVSQSPRYKVAKRGQDVALRCDPISGHVSLFWYQQALGQGPEFLTYFQNEAQLDKSGLPSDRFFAERPEGSVSTLKIQRTQQEDSAVYLCASSFEREGRDTDTQYFGPGTRLTVL.

This chain uses TRBV19 with TRBJ2-1; 11 bases are a match to TRBD2. CDR3 size: 16 residues. Germline V CDR1 and CDR2: LNHDA, SQIVND (reference sequence). V trimming: 1 base; J trimming: 8 bases; junction bases outside the gene matches: 7. CDR3 bases: TGTGCCAGTAGTATAGGTGCTAGCGGGAGGAACTATGAGCAGTTCTTC. Translation: CASSIGASGRNYEQFF.

The CDR3 region has the DNA TGTGCCAGCAGCCTATGGACTAGCGGGGGCACCGGGGAGCTGTTTTTT. This encodes CASSLWTSGGTGELFF. This chain joins TRBV7-2 and TRBJ2-2; 13 positions agree with TRBD2. V lost 5 bases, J lost 4 bases, and 4 bases stayed unmatched. This CDR3 has 16 residues. The germline V gene has CDR1 SGHTA and CDR2 FQGNSA.

The chain couples TRBV29-1 to TRBJ2-3; 9 bases map to TRBD2. This CDR3 has 15 amino acids. Unmatched junction bases numbered 10, after V lost 3 bases and J lost 6 bases. Per germline, CDR1 SQVTM and CDR2 ANQGSEA. The CDR3 protein is CSVDTGTSLTDTQYF. As DNA, the CDR3 is TGCAGCGTTGACACCGGGACTAGCTTGACGGATACGCAGTATTTT.

The chain is built from TRBV4-1 and TRBJ2-7; possible D gene TRBD1, 6 bases. The CDR3 length is 13 residues. Germline CDR1 MGHRA, CDR2 YSYEKL. V shed 8 bases and J shed 3 bases, with 14 bases lying between them. The CDR3 DNA follows: TGCGCCAGCGCTACCAGGGACAACTACGAGCAGTACTTC. This translates into CASATRDNYEQYF.

This chain uses TRBV5-1 with TRBJ1-2; perhaps TRBD1 as D (5 bases). This CDR3 is built from 14 residues. The germline V and J ends were trimmed by 4 bases and 3 bases, with 13 bases remaining between them. Germline V gene sequence: CDR1 SGHRS, CDR2 YFSETQ. CDR3 nucleotides: TGCGCCAGCAGCGGGGACCGGAGGGACTATGGCTACACCTTC. It codes for CASSGDRRDYGYTF.

The V gene is TRBV24-1, the J gene TRBJ2-5, with 11 nucleotides matching TRBD2. The junction had 5 bases not matched to a gene; V was cut back by 4 bases and J by 2 bases. This CDR3 has 16 amino acids. The V gene's germline CDR1 is KGHDR and CDR2 SFDVKD. CDR3 loop: CATSDIAGGLQETQYF. In DNA form, the CDR3 reads TGTGCCACCAGTGACATAGCGGGAGGGTTACAAGAGACCCAGTACTTC.

The DNA of the CDR3 is TGTGCCACCAGTGACCGGGACACCAGCACAGATACGCAGTATTTT. Translated: CATSDRDTSTDTQYF. The chain carries TRBV15 and TRBJ2-3, with a tentative D call TRBD1 (6 bases). Trimming took off 6 bases at V and 0 bases at J, with 13 bases between the two ends. Germline loops: CDR1 LNHNV, CDR2 YYDKDF (reference sequence). This CDR3 is built from 15 residues.

The V and J genes are TRBV28 and TRBJ1-2; D is possibly TRBD1 (6 bases). Trimming took 6 bases from V and 4 from J, leaving 15 bases between them. Germline CDR1 MDHEN, CDR2 SYDVKM. CDR3 length: 14 amino acids. The CDR3 bases are TGTGCCAGCAGCCTGAGACAGGTTTCCTATGGCTACACCTTC. Translated, it gives CASSLRQVSYGYTF.